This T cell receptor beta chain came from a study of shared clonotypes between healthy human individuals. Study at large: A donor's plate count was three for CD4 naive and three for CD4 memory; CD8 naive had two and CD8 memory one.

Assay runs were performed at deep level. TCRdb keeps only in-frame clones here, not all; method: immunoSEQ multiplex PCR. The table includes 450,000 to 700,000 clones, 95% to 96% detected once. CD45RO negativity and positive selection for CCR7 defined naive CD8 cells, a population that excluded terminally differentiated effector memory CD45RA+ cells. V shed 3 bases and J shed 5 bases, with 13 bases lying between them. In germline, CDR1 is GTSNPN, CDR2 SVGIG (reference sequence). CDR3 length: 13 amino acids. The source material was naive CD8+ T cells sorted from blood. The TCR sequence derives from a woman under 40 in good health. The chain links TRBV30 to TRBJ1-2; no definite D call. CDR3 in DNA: TGTGCCTGGAGGGTAGACATGGCGTATGGCTACACCTTC. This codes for CAWRVDMAYGYTF.